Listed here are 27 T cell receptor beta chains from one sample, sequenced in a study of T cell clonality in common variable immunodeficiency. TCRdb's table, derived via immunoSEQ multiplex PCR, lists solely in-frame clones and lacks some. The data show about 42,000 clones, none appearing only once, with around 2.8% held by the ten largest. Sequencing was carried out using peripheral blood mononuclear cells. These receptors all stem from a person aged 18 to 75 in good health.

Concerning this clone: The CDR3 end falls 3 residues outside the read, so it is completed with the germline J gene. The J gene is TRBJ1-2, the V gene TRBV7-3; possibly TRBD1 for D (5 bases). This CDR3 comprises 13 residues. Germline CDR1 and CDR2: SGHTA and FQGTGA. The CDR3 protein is CASSSTLGGSYTF. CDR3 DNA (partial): TGTGCCAGCAGCTCCACATTGGGGGGAAGC.

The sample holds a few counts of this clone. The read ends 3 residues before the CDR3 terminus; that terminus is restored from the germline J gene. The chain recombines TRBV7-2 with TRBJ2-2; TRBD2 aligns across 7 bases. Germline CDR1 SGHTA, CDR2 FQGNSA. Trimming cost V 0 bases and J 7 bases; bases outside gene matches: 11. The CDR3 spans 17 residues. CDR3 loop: CASSLAASRGVFGELFF. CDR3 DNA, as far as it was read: TGTGCCAGCAGCTTAGCAGCTAGCCGGGGGGTTTTCGGGGAG.

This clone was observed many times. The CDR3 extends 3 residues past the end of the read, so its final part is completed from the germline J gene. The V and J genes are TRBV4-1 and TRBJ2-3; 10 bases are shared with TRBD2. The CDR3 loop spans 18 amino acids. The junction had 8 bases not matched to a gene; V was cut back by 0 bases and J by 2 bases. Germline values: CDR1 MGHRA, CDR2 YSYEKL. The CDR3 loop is CASSQDKASGGPTDTQYF. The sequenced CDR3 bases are TGCGCCAGCAGCCAAGATAAAGCTAGCGGGGGACCCACAGATACG.

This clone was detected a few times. The CDR3 reads CASSSRGGQYNEQFF. Partial CDR3 DNA: TGTGCCAGCAGCTCGAGGGGGGGACAATACAATGAG. This chain joins TRBV11-3 and TRBJ2-1, with D maybe TRBD2 (7 bases). The read halts 3 residues ahead of the CDR3 end, with the missing end drawn from the germline J gene. Germline values: CDR1 SGHNT, CDR2 YENEEA. Trimming removed 4 bases from V and 4 bases from J, with 14 bases in between. This CDR3 is 15 amino acids long. The full variable domain, rest sourced from reference TRBV11-3 and TRBJ2-1, is EAGVVQSPRYKIIEKKQPVAFWCNPISGHNTLYWYLQNLGQGPELLIRYENEEAVDDSQLPKDRFSAERLKGVDSTLKIQPAELGDSAVYLCASSSRGGQYNEQFFGPGTRLTVL.

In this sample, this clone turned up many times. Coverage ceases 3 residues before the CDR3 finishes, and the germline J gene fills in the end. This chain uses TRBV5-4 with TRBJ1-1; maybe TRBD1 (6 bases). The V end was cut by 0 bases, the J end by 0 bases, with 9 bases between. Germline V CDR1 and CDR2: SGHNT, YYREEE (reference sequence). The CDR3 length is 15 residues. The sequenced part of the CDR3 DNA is TGTGCCAGCAGCTTGGTCAGGGGCATGAACACTGAA. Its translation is CASSLVRGMNTE. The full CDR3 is CASSLVRGMNTEAFF.

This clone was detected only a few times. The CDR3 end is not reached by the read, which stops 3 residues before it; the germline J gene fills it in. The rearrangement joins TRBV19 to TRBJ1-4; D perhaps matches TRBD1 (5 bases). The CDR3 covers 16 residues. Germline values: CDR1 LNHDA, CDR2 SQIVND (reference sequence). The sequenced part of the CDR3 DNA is TGTGCCAGTAGATCCGGTGGGTTCTCTGGGGCCAACGTA. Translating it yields CASRSGGFSGANV. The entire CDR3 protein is CASRSGGFSGANVLFF. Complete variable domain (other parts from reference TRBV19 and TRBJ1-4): DGGITQSPKYLFRKEGQNVTLSCEQNLNHDAMYWYRQDPGQGLRLIYYSQIVNDFQKGDIAEGYSVSREKKESFPLTVTSAQKNPTAFYLCASRSGGFSGANVLFFGSGTQLSVL.

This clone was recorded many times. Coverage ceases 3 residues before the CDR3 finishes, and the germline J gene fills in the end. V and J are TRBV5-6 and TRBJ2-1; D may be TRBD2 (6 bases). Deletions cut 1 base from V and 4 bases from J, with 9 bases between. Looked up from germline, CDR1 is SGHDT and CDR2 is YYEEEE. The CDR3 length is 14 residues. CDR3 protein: CASSLMGGYNEQFF. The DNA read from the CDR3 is TGTGCCAGCAGCTTGATGGGGGGATACAATGAG.

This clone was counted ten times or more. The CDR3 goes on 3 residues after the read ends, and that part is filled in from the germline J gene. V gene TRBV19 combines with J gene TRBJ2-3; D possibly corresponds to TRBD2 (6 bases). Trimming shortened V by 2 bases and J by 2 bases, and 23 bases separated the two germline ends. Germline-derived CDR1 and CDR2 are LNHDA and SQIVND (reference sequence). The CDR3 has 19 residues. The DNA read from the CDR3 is TGTGCCAGTAGTATACCCCTCGGGGAGGAGCGGCCCACCACAGATACG. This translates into CASSIPLGEERPTTDT. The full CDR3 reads CASSIPLGEERPTTDTQYF.

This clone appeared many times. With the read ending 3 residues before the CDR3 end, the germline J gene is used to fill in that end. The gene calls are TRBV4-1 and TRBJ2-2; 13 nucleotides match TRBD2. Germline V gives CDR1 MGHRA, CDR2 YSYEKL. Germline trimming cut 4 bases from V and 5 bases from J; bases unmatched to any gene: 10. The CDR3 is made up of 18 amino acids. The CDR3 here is CASSRLAGGLLETGELFF. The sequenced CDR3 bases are TGCGCCAGCAGCCGACTAGCGGGGGGCCTCCTGGAAACCGGGGAG.

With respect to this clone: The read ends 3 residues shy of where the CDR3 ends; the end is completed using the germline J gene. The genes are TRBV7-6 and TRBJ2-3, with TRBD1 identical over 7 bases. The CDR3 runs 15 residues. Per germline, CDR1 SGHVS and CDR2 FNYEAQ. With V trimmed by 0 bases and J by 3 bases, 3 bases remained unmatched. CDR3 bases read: TGTGCCAGCAGCTTAGCACTACAGGGGACAGATACG. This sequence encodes CASSLALQGTDT. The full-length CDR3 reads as CASSLALQGTDTQYF.

The CDR3 bases that were read are TGCGCCAGCAGTAAACTGGACAGGCCCCCCTACGAG. The encoded protein is CASSKLDRPPYE. The whole CDR3 protein reads CASSKLDRPPYEQYF. This chain links TRBV23-1 with TRBJ2-7; 7 bases align to TRBD1. The read halts 3 residues ahead of the CDR3 end, with the missing end drawn from the germline J gene. TRBV23-1 is an open reading frame, and its role is uncertain. CDR3 length: 15 residues. V gave up 5 bases and J gave up 2 bases; unmatched junction bases: 9.

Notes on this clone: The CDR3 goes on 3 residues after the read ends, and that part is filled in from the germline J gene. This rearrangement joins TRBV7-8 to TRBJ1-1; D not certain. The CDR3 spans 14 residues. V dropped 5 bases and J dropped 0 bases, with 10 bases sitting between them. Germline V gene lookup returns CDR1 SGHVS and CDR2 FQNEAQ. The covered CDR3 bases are TGTGCCAGCAGCGGGCAGCAGATGAACACTGAA. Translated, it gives CASSGQQMNTE. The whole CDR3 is CASSGQQMNTEAFF.

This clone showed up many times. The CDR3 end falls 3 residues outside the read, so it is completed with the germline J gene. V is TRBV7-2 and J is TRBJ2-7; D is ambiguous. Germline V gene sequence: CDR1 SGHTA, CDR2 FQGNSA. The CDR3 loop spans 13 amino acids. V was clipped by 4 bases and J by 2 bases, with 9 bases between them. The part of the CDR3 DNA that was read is TGTGCCAGCAGCTCTCGACAAACCTACGAG. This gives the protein CASSSRQTYE. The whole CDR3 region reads CASSSRQTYEQYF.

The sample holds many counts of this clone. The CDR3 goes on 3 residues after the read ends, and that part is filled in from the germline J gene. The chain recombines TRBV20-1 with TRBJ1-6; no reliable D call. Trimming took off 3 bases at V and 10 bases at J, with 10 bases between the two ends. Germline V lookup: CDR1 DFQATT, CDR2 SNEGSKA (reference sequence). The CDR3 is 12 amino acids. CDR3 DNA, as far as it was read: TGCAGTGCTAGTTCGGGTGGATCACCC. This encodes CSASSGGSP. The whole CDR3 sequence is CSASSGGSPLHF.

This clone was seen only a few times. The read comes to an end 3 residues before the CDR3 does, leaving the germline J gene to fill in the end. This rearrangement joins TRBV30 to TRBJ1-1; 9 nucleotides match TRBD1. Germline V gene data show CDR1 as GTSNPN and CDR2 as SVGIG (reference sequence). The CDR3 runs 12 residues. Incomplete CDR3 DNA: TGTGCCTGGAGGGGGACAGGGTTTCAT. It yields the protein CAWRGTGFH. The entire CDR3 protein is CAWRGTGFHAFF.

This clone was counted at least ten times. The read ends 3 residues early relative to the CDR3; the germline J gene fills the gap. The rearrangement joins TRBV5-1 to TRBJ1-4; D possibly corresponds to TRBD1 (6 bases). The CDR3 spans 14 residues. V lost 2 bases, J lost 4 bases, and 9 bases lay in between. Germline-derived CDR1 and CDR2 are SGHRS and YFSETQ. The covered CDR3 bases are TGCGCCAGCAGCTTAGGACAGATTAATGAAAAA. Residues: CASSLGQINEK. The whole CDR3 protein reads CASSLGQINEKLFF. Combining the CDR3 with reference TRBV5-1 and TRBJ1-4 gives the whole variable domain KAGVTQTPRYLIKTRGQQVTLSCSPISGHRSVSWYQQTPGQGLQFLFEYFSETQRNKGNFPGRFSGRQFSNSRSEMNVSTLELGDSALYLCASSLGQINEKLFFGSGTQLSVL.

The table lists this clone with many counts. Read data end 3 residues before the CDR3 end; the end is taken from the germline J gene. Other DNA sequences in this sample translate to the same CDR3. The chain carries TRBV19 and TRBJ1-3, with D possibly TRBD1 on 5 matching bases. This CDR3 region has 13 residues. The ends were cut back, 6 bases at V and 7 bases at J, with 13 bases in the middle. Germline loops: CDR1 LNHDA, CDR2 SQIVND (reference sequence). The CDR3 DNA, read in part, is TGTGCCAGTAGAAAGCTATCAGGGAACACC. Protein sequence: CASRKLSGNT. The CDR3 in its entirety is CASRKLSGNTIYF.

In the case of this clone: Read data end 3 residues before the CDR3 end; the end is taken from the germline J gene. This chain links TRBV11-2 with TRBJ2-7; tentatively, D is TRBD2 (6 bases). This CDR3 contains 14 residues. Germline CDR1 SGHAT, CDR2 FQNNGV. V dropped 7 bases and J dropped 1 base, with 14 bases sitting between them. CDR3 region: CASTVGGASYEQYF. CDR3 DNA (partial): TGTGCCAGCACGGTGGGGGGAGCTTCCTACGAG.

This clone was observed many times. CDR3 bases read: TGCGCCAGCAGTAAAAACCCAACTATGTATGGC. This sequence encodes CASSKNPTMYG. The CDR3, in full, reads CASSKNPTMYGYTF. V and J are TRBV10-1 and TRBJ1-2; D is unclear. Read sequence stops 3 residues before the CDR3 end, and the germline J gene provides the missing end. V gave up 5 bases and J gave up 5 bases, with 15 bases separating them. There are 14 residues in the CDR3. Germline assignment: CDR1 WNHNN and CDR2 SYGVQD (reference sequence).

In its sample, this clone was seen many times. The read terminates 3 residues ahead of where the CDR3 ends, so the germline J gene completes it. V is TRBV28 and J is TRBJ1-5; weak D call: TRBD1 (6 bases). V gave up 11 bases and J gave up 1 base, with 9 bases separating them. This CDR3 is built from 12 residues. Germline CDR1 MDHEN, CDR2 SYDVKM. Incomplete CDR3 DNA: TGTGCCGTGCAGGGGAGCAATCAGCCC. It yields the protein CAVQGSNQP. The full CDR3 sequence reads CAVQGSNQPQHF.

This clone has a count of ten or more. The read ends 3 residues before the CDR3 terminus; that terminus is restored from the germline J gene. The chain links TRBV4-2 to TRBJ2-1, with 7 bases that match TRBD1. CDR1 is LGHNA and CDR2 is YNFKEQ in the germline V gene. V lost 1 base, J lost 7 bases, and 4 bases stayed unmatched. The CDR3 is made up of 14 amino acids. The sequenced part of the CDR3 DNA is TGTGCCAGCAGCCAAGCTGCAGGGGGAAATGAG. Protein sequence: CASSQAAGGNE. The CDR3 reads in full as CASSQAAGGNEQFF.

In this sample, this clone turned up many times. The part of the CDR3 DNA that was read is TGTGCCAGTAGTTGGCAGGGTAGCTCCTACAATGAG. Translation gives CASSWQGSSYNE. The complete CDR3 protein is CASSWQGSSYNEQFF. J is TRBJ2-1 and V is TRBV19, with D possibly TRBD1 on 5 matching bases. Read coverage stops 3 residues before the CDR3 terminus; the germline J gene supplies the remainder. Trimming stripped 5 bases from V and 0 bases from J, with 11 bases between. This CDR3 has 15 amino acids. Germline lookup yields CDR1 LNHDA and CDR2 SQIVND (reference sequence).

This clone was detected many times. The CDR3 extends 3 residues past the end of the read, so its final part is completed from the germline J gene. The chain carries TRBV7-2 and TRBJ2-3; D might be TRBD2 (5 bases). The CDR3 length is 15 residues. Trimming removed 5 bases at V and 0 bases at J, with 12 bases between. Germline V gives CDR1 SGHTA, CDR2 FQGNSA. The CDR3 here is CASSQDYLSTDTQYF. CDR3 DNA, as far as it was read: TGTGCCAGCAGCCAAGACTACCTCAGCACAGATACG.

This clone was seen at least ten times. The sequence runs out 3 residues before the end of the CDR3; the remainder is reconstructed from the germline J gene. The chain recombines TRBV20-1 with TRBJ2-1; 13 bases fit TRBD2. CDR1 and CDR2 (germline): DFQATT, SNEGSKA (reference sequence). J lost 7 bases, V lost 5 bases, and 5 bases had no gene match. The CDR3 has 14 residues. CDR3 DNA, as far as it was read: TGCAGTGCTGGCGGGACTAGCGGGACGAATGAG. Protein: CSAGGTSGTNE. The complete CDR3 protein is CSAGGTSGTNEQFF.

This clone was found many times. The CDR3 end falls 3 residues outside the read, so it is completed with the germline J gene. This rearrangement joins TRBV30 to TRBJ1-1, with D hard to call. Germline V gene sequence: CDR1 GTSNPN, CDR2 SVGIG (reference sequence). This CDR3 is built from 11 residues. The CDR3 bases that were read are TGTGCCCTTACCCCCCCCTCAGTC. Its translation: CALTPPSV. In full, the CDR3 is CALTPPSVAFF. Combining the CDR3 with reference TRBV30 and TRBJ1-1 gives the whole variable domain SQTIHQWPATLVQPVGSPLSLECTVEGTSNPNLYWYRQAAGRGLQLLFYSVGIGQISSEVPQNLSASRPQDRQFILSSKKLLLSDSGFYLCALTPPSVAFFGQGTRLTVV.

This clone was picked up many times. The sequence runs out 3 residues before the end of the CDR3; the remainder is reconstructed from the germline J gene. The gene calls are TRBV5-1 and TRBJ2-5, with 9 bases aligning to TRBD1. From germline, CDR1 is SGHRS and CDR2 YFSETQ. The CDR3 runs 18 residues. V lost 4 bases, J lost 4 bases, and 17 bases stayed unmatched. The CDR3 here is CASSLGQGSRRFRETQYF. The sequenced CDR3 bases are TGCGCCAGCAGCCTGGGACAGGGTTCAAGGAGATTTCGAGAGACC.

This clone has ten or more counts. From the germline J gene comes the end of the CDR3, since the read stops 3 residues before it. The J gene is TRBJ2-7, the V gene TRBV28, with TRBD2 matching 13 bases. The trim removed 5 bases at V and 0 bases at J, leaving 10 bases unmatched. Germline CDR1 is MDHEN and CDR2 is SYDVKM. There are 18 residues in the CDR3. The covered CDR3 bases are TGTGCCAGCAGTAACCAGGGACTAGCGGGAATTGTCTCCTACGAG. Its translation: CASSNQGLAGIVSYE. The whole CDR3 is CASSNQGLAGIVSYEQYF.